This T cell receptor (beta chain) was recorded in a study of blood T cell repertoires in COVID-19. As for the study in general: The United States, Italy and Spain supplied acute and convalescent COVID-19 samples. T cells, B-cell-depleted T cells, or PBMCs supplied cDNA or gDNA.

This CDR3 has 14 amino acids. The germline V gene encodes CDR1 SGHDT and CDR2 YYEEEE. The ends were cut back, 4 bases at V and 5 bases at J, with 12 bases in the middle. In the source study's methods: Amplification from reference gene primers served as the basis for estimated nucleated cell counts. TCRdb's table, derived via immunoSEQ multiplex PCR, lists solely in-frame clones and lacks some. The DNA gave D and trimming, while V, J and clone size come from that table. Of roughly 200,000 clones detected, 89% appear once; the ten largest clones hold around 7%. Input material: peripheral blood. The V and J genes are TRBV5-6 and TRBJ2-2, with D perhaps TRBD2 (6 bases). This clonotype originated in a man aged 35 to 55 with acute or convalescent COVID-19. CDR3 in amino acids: CASSPVGGTGELFF. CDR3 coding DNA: TGTGCCAGCAGCCCGGTGGGGGGAACCGGGGAGCTGTTTTTT.